These 7 T cell receptor beta chains originate from one sample sequenced in a study of graft-versus-host responses after intestinal transplantation. The data were produced by immunoSEQ multiplex PCR, yet TCRdb's version contains in-frame clones alone and is incomplete. The sample yields approximately 60,000 clones, roughly 90% seen once. The sample consisted of PBMCs, taken 26 days after transplant. Every receptor here comes from a human patient who received an intestinal transplant, so some T cells may come from the graft donor.

The V and J genes are TRBV7-9 and TRBJ1-2; maybe TRBD1 (5 bases). The CDR3 is 15 residues long. Germline values: CDR1 SEHNR, CDR2 FQNEAQ (reference sequence). V lost 5 bases and J lost 1, with 14 bases in between. The CDR3 DNA follows: TGTGCCAGCAGCCCATCGGGACTCAATAACTATGGCTACACCTTC. It encodes CASSPSGLNNYGYTF. Together with reference TRBV7-9 and TRBJ1-2, the CDR3 gives the full variable domain: DTGVSQNPRHKITKRGQNVTFRCDPISEHNRLYWYRQTLGQGPEFLTYFQNEAQLEKSRLLSDRFSAERPKGSFSTLEIQRTEQGDSAMYLCASSPSGLNNYGYTFGSGTRLTVV.

This clone has more than one count but fewer than ten. The genes are TRBV2 and TRBJ1-2, with D maybe TRBD1 (6 bases). The germline CDR1 and CDR2 sequences are SNHLY and FYNNEI. V was pared by 3 bases and J by 6 bases, with 17 bases between. This CDR3 spans 15 amino acids. CDR3 region: CASSDPDLRGNGYTF. Written as DNA, the CDR3 is TGTGCCAGCAGTGACCCCGACCTAAGGGGGAATGGCTACACCTTC.

The chain links TRBV29-1 to TRBJ2-2; a weak D match, TRBD1 (5 bases). The V and J ends lost 1 base and 2 bases respectively, with 8 bases between them. Germline CDR1 is SQVTM and CDR2 is ANQGSEA. This CDR3 comprises 14 residues. The CDR3 region is CSVEGQGNTGELFF. The CDR3 DNA is TGCAGCGTTGAAGGGCAGGGTAACACCGGGGAGCTGTTTTTT.

The rearrangement joins TRBV7-3 to TRBJ1-4, with D uncertain. This CDR3 contains 15 residues. Per germline, CDR1 SGHTA and CDR2 FQGTGA. Trimming left V 0 bases short and J 0 bases short, with 5 bases between. This CDR3 reads CASSLTPATNEKLFF. The CDR3 DNA sequence: TGTGCCAGCAGCTTAACACCGGCAACTAATGAAAAACTGTTTTTT.

CDR3 amino acids: CASSFGTGSYEQYV. As DNA, the CDR3 is TGTGCCAGCAGCTTCGGAACGGGGAGCTACGAGCAGTACGTC. The genes are TRBV11-2 and TRBJ2-7, with a tentative D call TRBD2 (5 bases). This CDR3 has 14 residues. V dropped 3 bases and J dropped 3 bases, with 12 bases sitting between them. Germline V lookup: CDR1 SGHAT, CDR2 FQNNGV.

The chain links TRBV7-9 to TRBJ2-5, with D possibly being TRBD1 (5 bases). This CDR3 region has 16 residues. V lost 3 bases and J lost 3, with 17 bases in between. CDR1 is SEHNR and CDR2 is FQNEAQ in the germline V gene (reference sequence). The CDR3 DNA sequence: TGTGCCAGCAGCTTTCCCCAGGGTTGGAGTGAAGAGACCCAGTACTTC. Protein: CASSFPQGWSEETQYF.

The V call is TRBV5-4, the J call TRBJ2-3; 13 bases map to TRBD2. This CDR3 contains 16 residues. Trimming took 4 bases from V and 6 from J; bases not matched to a gene: 8. Germline V gene lookup returns CDR1 SGHNT and CDR2 YYREEE (reference sequence). In nucleotides, the CDR3 is TGTGCCAGCAGCATAGGGACTAGCGGGACGGGGGATACGCAGTATTTT. As protein: CASSIGTSGTGDTQYF. The full variable domain, in which reference TRBV5-4 and TRBJ2-3 provide the parts outside the CDR3, is ETGVTQSPTHLIKTRGQQVTLRCSSQSGHNTVSWYQQALGQGPQFIFQYYREEENGRGNFPPRFSGLQFPNYSSELNVNALELDDSALYLCASSIGTSGTGDTQYFGPGTRLTVL.